This T cell receptor beta chain was documented in a study of blood T cell repertoires in COVID-19. Study background: Acute and convalescent COVID-19 specimens originated in the United States, Italy and Spain. From T cells, B-cell-depleted T cells, or PBMCs came the material, which was cDNA or gDNA.

Per the study methods: Using reference gene primer amplification, nucleated cell counts were estimated. The data were produced by immunoSEQ multiplex PCR, yet TCRdb's version contains in-frame clones alone and is incomplete. The V and J calls and clone size come from that table; D and trimming were worked out from the DNA. The sample contains over 150,000 clones, roughly 86% of which appear only once. The specimen was peripheral blood. This receptor was identified in a man in his fifties with active or convalescent COVID-19.

The CDR3 DNA follows: TGTGCTAGTGGTCCCGAACCTGGGGGACAGGGGAAAATCAATGAGCAGTTCTTC. This sequence encodes CASGPEPGGQGKINEQFF. J is TRBJ2-1 and V is TRBV12-5, with 10 bases matching TRBD1. This CDR3 contains 18 residues. V was pared by 5 bases and J by 6 bases, with 16 bases of the junction left unmatched. Germline V CDR1 and CDR2: LGHNT, FRNRAP.